The entry that follows covers one T cell receptor beta chain sequence. Different DNA sequences within this sample yield the same CDR3. Sequencing used immunoSEQ multiplex PCR; TCRdb keeps in-frame clones, though not all of them. The sample includes 350,000 to 400,000 clones, 88% of them seen just once. These data are taken from a study of blood T cell repertoires in COVID-19. Researchers sorted participants into cohorts using their self-reported clinical history. Germline values: CDR1 SGHTA, CDR2 FQGNSA. V dropped 3 bases and J dropped 0 bases, with 3 bases sitting between them. The length of the CDR3 is 14 residues.

The specimen sequenced was PBMCs or T cells enriched from blood (not recorded which). This rearrangement joins TRBV7-2 to TRBJ2-6; D remains unclear. This sequence was found in a woman aged 25 to 39 with acute COVID-19. This CDR3 reads CASSFSSGANVLTF. The CDR3 DNA reads as TGTGCCAGCAGCTTTAGCTCTGGGGCCAACGTCCTGACTTTC.